This note documents a single T cell receptor (beta chain) sequence. V was clipped by 7 bases and J by 1 base, with 19 bases between them. CDR1 and CDR2 (germline): MDHEN, SYDVKM. This CDR3 region has 17 residues. The source of the sample is a study of blood T cell repertoires in COVID-19. During active infection, Seattle patients enrolled and were then monitored through disease. Using immunoSEQ multiplex PCR, the repertoire was profiled, and TCRdb retains in-frame clones only, with some absent. The sample carries about 270,000 clones, approximately 86% recorded once. The chain employs TRBV28 and TRBJ2-2; D is perhaps TRBD1 (7 bases). Sequencing was done on a sample of peripheral blood. This sequence originates from a woman in her 70s with COVID-19, enrolled during active disease. CDR3 bases: TGTGCCAGCACTACGCTTCAGGGGGGCCAGAACACCGGGGAGCTGTTTTTT. This translates into CASTTLQGGQNTGELFF.